Below are 21 T cell receptor beta chains sequenced from a single sample in a study of cytomegalovirus exposure and HLA in healthy donors (dated by TCRdb to about 2017). Receptor amplification or capture employed the immunoSEQ multiplex PCR assay. The multiplex PCR relied on a mix of 60 forward primers for TCR Vbeta segments and 13 reverse primers for TCR Jbeta segments. TCRdb limited this immuneACCESS table to in-frame rearrangements with V and J called. A share of clones is missing; checked studies link under half to unresolved V genes, and the rest is unexplained. Across this sample there are more than 85,000 clones, with about four fifths seen only once. The top ten clones comprise 2.2% of the sample. Sample: PBMCs. The receptors were sampled from a woman aged 25 to 39 in good health and CMV-seronegative.

This rearrangement joins TRBV6-4 to TRBJ2-3; 9 nucleotides align to TRBD1. Trimming cost V 4 bases and J 5 bases; bases outside gene matches: 4. This CDR3 has 14 amino acids. Germline-derived CDR1 and CDR2 are MRHNA and SNTAGT. CDR3 DNA sequence: TGTGCCAGCAGTGGGGAGACAGGGGGAGATACGCAGTATTTT. Its translation: CASSGETGGDTQYF.

On this clone itself: A junction end diverges from the germline sequence, so it may reflect a read error. The chain links TRBV7-7 to TRBJ2-5, with D maybe TRBD1 (5 bases). Germline CDR1 SSHAT, CDR2 FNYEAQ (reference sequence). The CDR3 is made up of 14 amino acids. The CDR3: CASSVQGYQETQYF. The DNA of the CDR3 is TGTGCTAGCAGCGTCCAGGGTTACCAAGAGACCCAGTACTTC.

J is TRBJ2-3 and V is TRBV18; D might be TRBD2 (5 bases). Germline assignment: CDR1 KGHSH and CDR2 LQKENI. This CDR3 comprises 15 residues. V was clipped by 5 bases and J by 6 bases, with 18 bases between them. The CDR3 nucleotides are TGTGCCAGCTCAAGGACCCTAGAGACGGGGGATACGCAGTATTTT. The encoded protein is CASSRTLETGDTQYF.

The V gene is TRBV5-1, the J gene TRBJ2-7; D is perhaps TRBD2 (5 bases). V lost 0 bases, J lost 7 bases, and 17 bases lay in between. Germline V gives CDR1 SGHRS, CDR2 YFSETQ. CDR3 length: 15 residues. In DNA, the CDR3 is TGCGCCAGCAGCTTGGATGGGGAGCCCTGGGAGGAGCAGTACTTC. Its translation is CASSLDGEPWEEQYF.

The rearrangement joins TRBV5-6 to TRBJ1-1, with 7 positions matching TRBD1. J gave up 6 bases and V 3 bases, and 2 bases lay outside the gene matches. Germline CDR1 reads SGHDT; CDR2 reads YYEEEE. This CDR3 is built from 12 residues. CDR3 nucleotide sequence: TGTGCCAGCAGCTCACAGGGGCCTGAAGCTTTCTTT. Its translation: CASSSQGPEAFF.

The genes are TRBV28 and TRBJ1-1; D remains unclear. V lost 6 bases and J lost 0, with 11 bases in between. Per the germline V gene, CDR1 is MDHEN and CDR2 is SYDVKM. The CDR3 loop spans 14 amino acids. CDR3 loop: CASRLGSVNTEAFF. CDR3 in DNA: TGTGCCAGCAGGCTAGGTAGCGTGAACACTGAAGCTTTCTTT.

This clone was detected a few times. The rearrangement uses TRBV19 and TRBJ2-3; 9 bases line up with TRBD2. The CDR3 has 14 residues. In germline, CDR1 is LNHDA, CDR2 SQIVND (reference sequence). V lost 1 base to trimming and J lost 5 bases; unmatched junction nucleotides: 1. CDR3 in amino acids: CASSIGGGVDTQYF. The CDR3 DNA sequence: TGTGCCAGTAGTATAGGCGGGGGGGTAGATACGCAGTATTTT.

This chain uses TRBV28 with TRBJ1-2; tentative D call: TRBD1 (6 bases). Germline lookup yields CDR1 MDHEN and CDR2 SYDVKM. V was shortened by 4 bases and J by 4 bases, with 10 bases between the two germline ends. There are 13 residues in the CDR3. The CDR3 protein is CASSWQGSYGYTF. In DNA, the CDR3 is TGTGCCAGCAGTTGGCAGGGGAGCTATGGCTACACCTTC.

This clone occurred once. The chain employs TRBV5-1 and TRBJ2-2; 7 positions match TRBD2. The CDR3 runs 15 residues. The germline V gene has CDR1 SGHRS and CDR2 YFSETQ. The trim removed 2 bases at V and 4 bases at J, leaving 5 bases unmatched. The CDR3 DNA follows: TGCGCCAGCAGCTTAAGCGGGACTTCCACCGGGGAGCTGTTTTTT. It yields the protein CASSLSGTSTGELFF. Variable domain in full (rest from reference TRBV5-1 and TRBJ2-2): KAGVTQTPRYLIKTRGQQVTLSCSPISGHRSVSWYQQTPGQGLQFLFEYFSETQRNKGNFPGRFSGRQFSNSRSEMNVSTLELGDSALYLCASSLSGTSTGELFFGEGSRLTVL.

This clone was observed once. The chain combines TRBV2 with TRBJ1-2; D call uncertain. Trimming stripped 5 bases from V and 2 bases from J, with 15 bases between. Germline assignment: CDR1 SNHLY and CDR2 FYNNEI. The CDR3 runs 15 residues. CDR3 DNA: TGTGCCAGCAGTCCCCTGGGAGGGTTAAACTATGGCTACACCTTC. Translation: CASSPLGGLNYGYTF. The whole variable domain, filled in from reference TRBV2 and TRBJ1-2, reads EPEVTQTPSHQVTQMGQEVILRCVPISNHLYFYWYRQILGQKVEFLVSFYNNEISEKSEIFDDQFSVERPDGSNFTLKIRSTKLEDSAMYFCASSPLGGLNYGYTFGSGTRLTVV.

The chain is built from TRBV7-6 and TRBJ2-1, with TRBD1 matching over 11 bases. Germline CDR1 and CDR2: SGHVS and FNYEAQ. The CDR3 contains 15 residues. J gave up 6 bases and V 4 bases, and 5 bases lay outside the gene matches. CDR3 protein: CASSYGQGAANEQFF. Here the CDR3 DNA reads TGTGCCAGCAGCTATGGACAGGGGGCTGCCAATGAGCAGTTCTTC.

This CDR3 is CASSAAGRKNTEAFF. DNA for the CDR3: TGTGCCAGCAGTGCAGCAGGGCGGAAAAACACTGAAGCTTTCTTT. The V gene is TRBV25-1, the J gene TRBJ1-1, with D perhaps TRBD1 (5 bases). The V gene's germline CDR1 is MGHDK and CDR2 SYGVNS. CDR3 size: 15 residues. V lost 4 bases, J lost 2 bases, and 14 bases lay in between.

The J gene is TRBJ2-2, the V gene TRBV5-1, with 7 nucleotides matching TRBD2. The V gene end was trimmed by 0 bases and the J gene end by 5 bases; junction bases not matched to a gene: 10. CDR1 is SGHRS and CDR2 is YFSETQ in the germline V gene. The CDR3 is 17 amino acids. CDR3 region: CASSLAERGRGTGELFF. The CDR3 DNA is TGCGCCAGCAGCTTGGCCGAGCGGGGCCGGGGTACCGGGGAGCTGTTTTTT.

The genes are TRBV18 and TRBJ1-1; TRBD1 agrees at 8 bases. The CDR3 is 19 amino acids. V was clipped by 3 bases and J by 1 base; unmatched bases: 16. CDR1 KGHSH and CDR2 LQKENI come from the germline V gene. This CDR3 reads CASSPRTGLRRYQNTEAFF. In DNA, the CDR3 is TGTGCCAGCTCACCTCGGACAGGGCTAAGGCGATATCAGAACACTGAAGCTTTCTTT.

The rearrangement joins TRBV14 to TRBJ2-2, with a weak D call TRBD2 (5 bases). The CDR3 loop spans 13 amino acids. CDR1 SGHDN and CDR2 FVKESK come from the germline V gene. V was pared by 1 base and J by 13 bases, with 13 bases between. CDR3: CASSQVGARALFF. The CDR3 nucleotides read TGTGCCAGCAGCCAAGTGGGAGCGCGAGCGCTGTTTTTT.

The rearrangement uses TRBV2 and TRBJ1-5; D is possibly TRBD1 (6 bases). V was pared by 8 bases and J by 7 bases, with 15 bases between. Germline CDR1 reads SNHLY; CDR2 reads FYNNEI. The CDR3 is 13 residues long. CDR3 DNA: TGTGCCAGCGAGCAGGGGATTACACAGCCCCAGCATTTT. Its protein product is CASEQGITQPQHF. Looking up the rest from reference TRBV2 and TRBJ1-5 gives the full variable domain: EPEVTQTPSHQVTQMGQEVILRCVPISNHLYFYWYRQILGQKVEFLVSFYNNEISEKSEIFDDQFSVERPDGSNFTLKIRSTKLEDSAMYFCASEQGITQPQHFGDGTRLSIL.

Points on this clone: Different DNA sequences within this sample yield the same CDR3. The gene calls are TRBV18 and TRBJ1-3; no reliable D call. CDR1 is KGHSH and CDR2 is LQKENI in the germline V gene. The length of the CDR3 is 15 residues. Trimming cost V 0 bases and J 1 base, with 7 bases left between them. The CDR3 region is CASSPPSRSGNTIYF. The CDR3 DNA sequence: TGTGCCAGCTCACCACCGAGCCGTTCTGGAAACACCATATATTTT.

The chain recombines TRBV6-1 with TRBJ1-4; D remains ambiguous. The CDR3 is 13 amino acids. The V gene's germline CDR1 is MNHNS and CDR2 SASEGT. V lost 4 bases and J lost 11, with 14 bases in between. CDR3 nucleotide sequence: TGTGCCAGCAGTGCGCCCGGTACGAGTAAACTGTTTTTT. Protein product: CASSAPGTSKLFF.

Notes on this clone: The sample carries other DNA sequences with the same CDR3. CDR3 sequence (DNA): TGCAGCGTTGGGACAGGGGGCTACAATGAGCAGTTCTTC. Its translation: CSVGTGGYNEQFF. The chain has TRBV29-1 and TRBJ2-1, with 10 bases that match TRBD1. CDR1 SQVTM and CDR2 ANQGSEA come from the germline V gene. This CDR3 is 13 amino acids long. V was clipped by 4 bases and J by 3 bases; unmatched bases: 0.

The genes are TRBV6-1 and TRBJ2-5; 8 nucleotides agree with TRBD1. Germline V gene data show CDR1 as MNHNS and CDR2 as SASEGT. V dropped 8 bases and J dropped 11; count of bases not matched to a gene: 13. CDR3 length: 13 amino acids. CDR3 loop: CASSDRDLGKQYF. CDR3 nucleotides: TGTGCCAGCTCGGACAGGGACTTAGGGAAGCAGTACTTC.

The genes are TRBV6-5 and TRBJ1-5, with D perhaps TRBD1 (5 bases). In germline, CDR1 is MNHEY, CDR2 SVGAGI. V lost 6 bases and J lost 6, with 12 bases in between. The CDR3 loop spans 13 amino acids. The chain's CDR3 is CASSRSDSQPQHF. In DNA form, the CDR3 reads TGTGCCAGCAGCCGATCTGACAGTCAGCCCCAGCATTTT.